The present T cell receptor beta chain was sequenced within a study of blood T cells in healthy people across ages. All donors came from Russia, were Caucasian and healthy, and spanned ages roughly 6 to 95. This clonotype turned up a few times. The second PCR ran about 6 to 12 cycles with a sample-barcoded 5' primer and J-beta primers. One entry per CDR3 protein, called by TCRdb with MiXCR from the 5' RACE reads. This sample has around 2 million distinct CDR3 sequences; about two fifths occur once, and the top ten carry more than 20%. This receptor was taken from a human donor in good health. Material: blood.

CDR3 amino acids: CASSSGISNQPQHF. The CDR3 DNA reads TGTGCCAGCAGCTCAGGGATTAGCAATCAGCCCCAGCATTTT. The chain employs TRBV7-9 and TRBJ1-5; a weak D match, TRBD1 (5 bases). Trimming removed 4 bases at V and 0 bases at J, with 7 bases between. Germline-derived CDR1 and CDR2 are SEHNR and FQNEAQ (reference sequence). This CDR3 has 14 residues.